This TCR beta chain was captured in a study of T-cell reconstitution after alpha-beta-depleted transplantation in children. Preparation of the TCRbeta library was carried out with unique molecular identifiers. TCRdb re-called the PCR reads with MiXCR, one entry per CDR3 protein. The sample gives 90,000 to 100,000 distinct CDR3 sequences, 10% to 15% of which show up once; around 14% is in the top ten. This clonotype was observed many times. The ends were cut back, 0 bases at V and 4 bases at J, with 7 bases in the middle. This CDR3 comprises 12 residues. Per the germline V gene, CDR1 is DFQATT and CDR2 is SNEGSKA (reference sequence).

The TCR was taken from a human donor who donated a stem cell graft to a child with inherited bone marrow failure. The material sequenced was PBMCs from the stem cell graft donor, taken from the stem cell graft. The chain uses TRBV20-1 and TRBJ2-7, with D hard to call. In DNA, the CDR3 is TGCAGTGCTAGAGAAGTCGAATACGAGCAGTACTTC. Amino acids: CSAREVEYEQYF.